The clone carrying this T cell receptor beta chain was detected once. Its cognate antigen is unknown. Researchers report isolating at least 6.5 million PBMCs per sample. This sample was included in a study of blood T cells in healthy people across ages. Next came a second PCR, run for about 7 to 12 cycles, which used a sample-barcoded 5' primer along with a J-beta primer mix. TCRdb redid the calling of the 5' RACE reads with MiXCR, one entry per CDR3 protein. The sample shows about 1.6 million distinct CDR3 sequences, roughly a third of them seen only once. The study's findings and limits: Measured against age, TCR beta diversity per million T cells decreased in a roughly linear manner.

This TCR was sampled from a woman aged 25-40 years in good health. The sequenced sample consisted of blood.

In DNA form, the CDR3 reads TGTGCCAGCAGCTCCCCGGGACTAGCGGGAGGGACCGGGGAGCTGTTTTTT. Protein: CASSSPGLAGGTGELFF. The V call is TRBV7-3, the J call TRBJ2-2, with 16 bases identical to TRBD2. This CDR3 contains 17 residues. CDR1 and CDR2 (germline): SGHTA, FQGTGA. With 4 bases clipped from V and 5 bases from J, the junction kept 4 bases outside the gene matches. Using reference TRBV7-3 and TRBJ2-2 for the parts outside the CDR3, the full variable domain is GAGVSQTPSNKVTEKGKYVELRCDPISGHTALYWYRQSLGQGPEFLIYFQGTGAADDSGLPNDRFFAVRPEGSVSTLKIQRTERGDSAVYLCASSSPGLAGGTGELFFGEGSRLTVL.